Below are 31 T cell receptor beta chains sequenced from a single sample in a study of identical twins. TCRdb passed the 5' RACE reads through MiXCR, listing each CDR3 protein once. The sample includes some 230,000 distinct CDR3 sequences, roughly 7.1% of them seen just once. This sample was also put to use in a study of T cells expressing NK-cell markers.

The sequencing input was CD8+ T cells sorted from blood. These receptors originate from a young woman in good health.

V usage is TRBV12-3 or TRBV12-4 and J usage is TRBJ2-4; 7 positions match TRBD2. CDR3 length equals 16 residues. V trimming: 7 bases; J trimming: 0 bases; junction bases outside the gene matches: 9. The CDR3 region is CASTRGDLLAKNIQYF. For the CDR3, the DNA is TGTGCCAGCACCCGGGGGGATTTACTAGCCAAAAACATTCAGTACTTC.

In its sample, this clonotype was seen many times. The rearrangement uses TRBV29-1 and TRBJ2-7; D unclear. V lost 2 bases to trimming and J lost 0 bases, with 14 bases between them. There are 15 residues in the CDR3. Per the germline V gene, CDR1 is SQVTM and CDR2 is ANQGSEA. The CDR3 coding sequence is TGCAGCGTTGAAAATGCGGATAGGAGCTCCTACGAGCAGTACTTC. This gives the protein CSVENADRSSYEQYF.

In this sample, this clonotype turned up a few times. This chain uses TRBV14 with TRBJ2-1, with 9 bases aligning to TRBD2. V lost 1 base and J lost 3; bases outside the gene matches: 4. The CDR3 runs 16 residues. From germline, CDR1 is SGHDN and CDR2 FVKESK. The CDR3 loop is CASSQVKLAGYNEQFF. In DNA form, the CDR3 reads TGTGCCAGCAGCCAAGTGAAACTAGCGGGCTACAATGAGCAGTTCTTC.

The chain combines TRBV7-2 with TRBJ2-7; D is tentatively TRBD1 or TRBD2 (5 bases each). Trimming took 5 bases from V and 3 from J, leaving 17 bases between them. The CDR3 totals 15 residues. Germline V lookup: CDR1 SGHTA, CDR2 FQGNSA. In DNA, the CDR3 is TGTGCCAGCAGCCCTGGGGGAACGGGGCTCTACGAGCAGTACTTC. It is translated as CASSPGGTGLYEQYF.

This clonotype showed up just a few times. The gene calls are TRBV2 and TRBJ1-5; D ambiguous. The CDR3 sequence is 14 residues long. V shed 3 bases and J shed 2 bases, with 8 bases lying between them. Germline assignment: CDR1 SNHLY and CDR2 FYNNEI. The CDR3 sequence is CASSDRPGNQPQHF. The CDR3 DNA sequence: TGTGCCAGCAGTGATCGACCGGGCAATCAGCCCCAGCATTTT.

This clonotype was detected only a few times. This chain's CDR3 is CASAGVLTTEAFF. In nucleotides, the CDR3 is TGTGCCTCCGCAGGGGTCCTGACCACTGAAGCTTTCTTT. V and J are TRBV15 and TRBJ1-1; D might be TRBD1 (6 bases). CDR3 length equals 13 residues. Trimming removed 11 bases from V and 4 bases from J, with 17 bases in between. Germline loops: CDR1 LNHNV, CDR2 YYDKDF (reference sequence).

The genes are TRBV7-9 and TRBJ1-6; 8 bases align to TRBD1. CDR3 length: 16 residues. Germline assignment: CDR1 SEHNR and CDR2 FQNEAQ (reference sequence). V lost 4 bases and J lost 10; bases outside the gene matches: 12. CDR3 bases: TGTGCCAGCAGCTCAGAGAATCAGGGGGCGGACTCACCCCTCCACTTT. Amino acid sequence: CASSSENQGADSPLHF.

This clonotype has only a few counts. The gene calls are TRBV11-2 and TRBJ1-2; a weak D match, TRBD1 (5 bases). The CDR3 spans 14 residues. Germline V gene sequence: CDR1 SGHAT, CDR2 FQNNGV. Trimming stripped 4 bases from V and 1 base from J, with 10 bases between. The CDR3, as DNA: TGTGCCAGCAGCTGGGACGGAAGTAACTATGGCTACACCTTC. It specifies CASSWDGSNYGYTF.

The genes are TRBV20-1 and TRBJ1-3, with 7 bases matching TRBD1. The CDR3 loop spans 17 amino acids. Trimming removed 3 bases from V and 0 bases from J; junction bases left unmatched: 11. Germline lookup yields CDR1 DFQATT and CDR2 SNEGSKA (reference sequence). CDR3 residues: CSARGPTGTSSGNTIYF. DNA for the CDR3: TGCAGTGCTAGGGGACCGACAGGGACTTCCTCTGGAAACACCATATATTTT.

This clonotype was observed a few times. This chain uses TRBV28 with TRBJ2-7, with 7 bases fitting TRBD1. The V and J ends lost 5 bases and 1 base, in that order; junction bases with no gene match: 8. Germline-derived CDR1 and CDR2 are MDHEN and SYDVKM. The CDR3 runs to 15 residues. The CDR3 region has the DNA TGTGCCAGCAGTGTCCGGGACAGTATATCCTACGAGCAGTACTTC. Protein sequence: CASSVRDSISYEQYF. The whole variable domain, filled in from reference TRBV28 and TRBJ2-7, reads DVKVTQSSRYLVKRTGEKVFLECVQDMDHENMFWYRQDPGLGLRLIYFSYDVKMKEKGDIPEGYSVSREKKERFSLILESASTNQTSMYLCASSVRDSISYEQYFGPGTRLTVT.

This clonotype was seen a handful of times. The rearrangement links TRBV20-1 to TRBJ1-5; unclear D gene. The germline V gene has CDR1 DFQATT and CDR2 SNEGSKA (reference sequence). Trimming removed 6 bases at V and 6 bases at J, with 21 bases between. This CDR3 has 15 amino acids. CDR3 in DNA: TGCAGTGCCCTGCCCCGAGAAAGACGGGGTCAGCCCCAGCATTTT. This sequence encodes CSALPRERRGQPQHF.

The sample holds a few counts of this clonotype. The rearrangement links TRBV6-2 or TRBV6-3 to TRBJ1-1, with D perhaps TRBD1 (6 bases). The CDR3 length is 14 residues. The V end lost 4 bases, the J end lost 1 base, and 10 bases lay between the germline ends. Germline values: CDR1 MNHEY, CDR2 SVGEGT. In DNA, the CDR3 is TGTGCCAGCAGTTCCACAGGGAAGAACACTGAAGCTTTCTTT. Amino acids: CASSSTGKNTEAFF.

A note on this clonotype: A junction boundary mismatches the germline segment, possibly from a read error. The rearrangement links TRBV7-7 to TRBJ2-7; TRBD1 agrees at 8 bases. This CDR3 contains 15 residues. Per the germline V gene, CDR1 is SSHAT and CDR2 is FNYEAQ (reference sequence). DNA for the CDR3: TGTGCTAGCAGCTTAGGGCCCGGGACAGGAGTCGAGCAGTACTTC. Protein sequence: CASSLGPGTGVEQYF.

This clonotype was found many times. The rearrangement uses TRBV6-1 and TRBJ1-1; no reliable D call. V lost 3 bases, J lost 1 base, and 9 bases lay in between. The germline CDR1 and CDR2 sequences are MNHNS and SASEGT. The CDR3 sequence is 14 residues long. CDR3 in DNA: TGTGCCAGCAGTGAGGATTGGGGGAACACTGAAGCTTTCTTT. It codes for CASSEDWGNTEAFF.

The chain couples TRBV27 to TRBJ2-7, with 9 bases that match TRBD1. V lost 0 bases to trimming and J lost 5 bases; unmatched junction nucleotides: 8. Germline-derived CDR1 and CDR2 are MNHEY and SMNVEV (reference sequence). The CDR3 runs to 16 residues. The CDR3 loop is CASSLSLGTGKDEQYF. CDR3 sequence (DNA): TGTGCCAGCAGTTTATCGTTAGGGACAGGGAAGGACGAGCAGTACTTC.

In its sample, this clonotype was seen many times. The gene calls are TRBV6-5 and TRBJ2-3, with 7 bases identical to TRBD2. CDR1 MNHEY and CDR2 SVGAGI come from the germline V gene. After removal of 0 bases from V and 3 bases from J, the junction contained 6 bases not matched to a gene. This CDR3 is built from 16 residues. CDR3 sequence reads: CASSYSRLADTDTQYF. The CDR3 nucleotides are TGTGCCAGCAGTTACTCGCGCCTAGCGGATACAGATACGCAGTATTTT.

This clonotype was seen more than once but under ten times. The genes are TRBV7-9 and TRBJ2-4; possibly TRBD1 for D (5 bases). Trimming stripped 5 bases from V and 9 bases from J, with 14 bases between. Germline loops: CDR1 SEHNR, CDR2 FQNEAQ (reference sequence). The CDR3 runs 13 residues. The chain's CDR3 is CASSPLERGIQYF. The CDR3, as DNA: TGTGCCAGCAGCCCCCTAGAAAGGGGCATTCAGTACTTC.

The V and J genes are TRBV6-2 or TRBV6-3 and TRBJ2-1, with 11 bases fitting TRBD2. CDR1 is MNHEY, CDR2 SVGEGT, per germline. The CDR3 runs 16 residues. V trimming: 6 bases; J trimming: 2 bases; junction bases outside the gene matches: 6. CDR3 sequence (DNA): TGTGCCAGCAGCCCTCTAGCGGGAGGAACCTACAATGAGCAGTTCTTC. Translation gives CASSPLAGGTYNEQFF.

This clonotype has at least ten counts. V gene TRBV12-3 or TRBV12-4 combines with J gene TRBJ1-5; D ambiguous. V lost 6 bases and J lost 6, with 18 bases in between. The length of the CDR3 is 15 residues. CDR3: CASSSLDSRGQPQHF. CDR3 DNA: TGTGCCAGCAGCTCCCTTGATAGCCGAGGTCAGCCCCAGCATTTT.

The chain employs TRBV5-5 and TRBJ2-5, with D unclear. Trimming took off 0 bases at V and 1 base at J, with 7 bases between the two ends. This CDR3 is built from 14 residues. Germline lookup yields CDR1 SGHKS and CDR2 YYEKEE (reference sequence). The CDR3 nucleotides read TGTGCCAGCAGCTTGGGATGGGGCCAAGAGACCCAGTACTTC. It is translated as CASSLGWGQETQYF.

V gene TRBV9 combines with J gene TRBJ2-5; 9 bases line up with TRBD1. Per the germline V gene, CDR1 is SGDLS and CDR2 is YYNGEE. The V gene end was trimmed by 3 bases and the J gene end by 4 bases; junction bases not matched to a gene: 10. This CDR3 is 16 amino acids long. CDR3 sequence reads: CASSGSRDRVSETQYF. Written as DNA, the CDR3 is TGTGCCAGCAGCGGATCCCGGGACAGGGTATCAGAGACCCAGTACTTC.

This clonotype was counted between two and nine times. The V gene is TRBV7-9, the J gene TRBJ2-5; weak D call: TRBD2 (7 bases). With 5 bases removed from V and 2 bases from J, the gap between germline ends came to 18 bases. The length of the CDR3 is 16 residues. CDR1 SEHNR and CDR2 FQNEAQ come from the germline V gene (reference sequence). DNA for the CDR3: TGTGCCAGCAGCCCCAGGGGAGGGACACTACAAGAGACCCAGTACTTC. This encodes CASSPRGGTLQETQYF.

This CDR3 is CSVASGRDTGELFF. The CDR3 nucleotides are TGCAGCGTGGCTAGCGGGAGGGACACCGGGGAGCTGTTTTTT. The chain is built from TRBV29-1 and TRBJ2-2, with TRBD2 matching 12 bases. The CDR3 extends over 14 amino acids. J gave up 3 bases and V 6 bases, and 2 bases lay outside the gene matches. The germline CDR1 and CDR2 sequences are SQVTM and ANQGSEA.

This clonotype is medium-sized in the sample. The V gene is TRBV6-1, the J gene TRBJ2-1, with 12 bases that match TRBD2. Per the germline V gene, CDR1 is MNHNS and CDR2 is SASEGT. The CDR3 consists of 15 residues. V lost 2 bases, J lost 4 bases, and 0 bases stayed unmatched. The CDR3, as DNA: TGTGCCAGCAGTGAACTAGCGGGGGGGTACAATGAGCAGTTCTTC. It yields the protein CASSELAGGYNEQFF.

This clonotype has more than one count but fewer than ten. CDR3 nucleotide sequence: TGTGCCAGCAGGCCCGCCAGTGAGCAGTTCTTC. It codes for CASRPASEQFF. The rearrangement joins TRBV7-9 to TRBJ2-1; D unclear. The CDR3 is 11 amino acids. Between the trimmed V and J ends, which lost 6 bases and 9 bases, there was a span of 9 bases. Germline loops: CDR1 SEHNR, CDR2 FQNEAQ (reference sequence).

The genes are TRBV21-1 and TRBJ1-3; the table's TRBD1 call for D was not verified on the DNA. TRBV21-1 is noted as a pseudogene. The CDR3 consists of 18 residues. The CDR3 region is CASSKAIGAAHSGNTIYF. In DNA, the CDR3 is TGTGCCAGCAGCAAAGCCATCGGGGCTGCTCACTCTGGAAACACCATATATTTT.

The chain couples TRBV27 to TRBJ2-6; D remains unclear. CDR3 length equals 14 residues. Trimming removed 5 bases from V and 0 bases from J, with 5 bases in between. Germline-derived CDR1 and CDR2 are MNHEY and SMNVEV (reference sequence). CDR3 protein: CASSGISGANVLTF. In nucleotides, the CDR3 is TGTGCCAGCAGTGGGATCTCTGGGGCCAACGTCCTGACTTTC.

The chain is built from TRBV4-1 and TRBJ2-6; perhaps TRBD1 as D (5 bases). Germline V gene sequence: CDR1 MGHRA, CDR2 YSYEKL. The CDR3 is 18 residues long. The V end was cut by 4 bases, the J end by 0 bases, with 16 bases between. This CDR3 is CASSRIRQFISGANVLTF. Here the CDR3 DNA reads TGCGCCAGCAGCCGAATTCGACAGTTCATCTCTGGGGCCAACGTCCTGACTTTC.

The sample holds a few counts of this clonotype. The chain employs TRBV27 and TRBJ2-1, with D tentatively TRBD2 (6 bases). This CDR3 has 13 amino acids. Germline CDR1 is MNHEY and CDR2 is SMNVEV (reference sequence). V was pared by 1 base and J by 16 bases, with 17 bases between. CDR3 protein: CASSLLLRGIAFF. DNA for the CDR3: TGTGCCAGCAGTTTATTACTCCGGGGGATAGCTTTCTTC.

On this clonotype: One end of the junction does not line up with germline, which may come from a read error. The chain employs TRBV5-5 and TRBJ2-1; a weak D match, TRBD1 (6 bases). Germline CDR1 reads SGHKS; CDR2 reads YYEKEE (reference sequence). This CDR3 has 11 residues. The CDR3 DNA sequence: TGTGCCAGCAGCTTCAGGGGTAAATCAGTCTTC. Its protein product is CASSFRGKSVF. Combining the CDR3 with reference TRBV5-5 and TRBJ2-1 gives the whole variable domain DAGVTQSPTHLIKTRGQQVTLRCSPISGHKSVSWYQQVLGQGPQFIFQYYEKEERGRGNFPDRFSARQFPNYSSELNVNALLLGDSALYLCASSFRGKSVFGPGTRLTVL.

The V and J genes are TRBV7-2 and TRBJ2-7, with D perhaps being TRBD1 or TRBD2 (6 bases each). The CDR3 is made up of 14 amino acids. Per germline, CDR1 SGHTA and CDR2 FQGNSA. V lost 5 bases and J 5 bases, leaving 16 bases between the germline ends. The CDR3 DNA sequence: TGTGCCAGCAGCCGGGGGCGGAGGTCTAACGAGCAGTACTTC. Its translation: CASSRGRRSNEQYF.